A selection of T cell receptor beta chains follows, all from one sample in a study of blood T cells in healthy people across ages. TCRdb passed the 5' RACE reads through MiXCR, listing each CDR3 protein once. The repertoire holds 790,000 or so distinct CDR3 sequences, with 56% as singletons. Material for sequencing was blood. These receptor sequences come from a middle-aged man in good health. Each CDR3 is given with its conserved first and last residue. The order of the fields is D gene, clone size, V gene, J gene, CDR3 protein, CDR3 DNA. D genes are given only for firm matches. Some rows have no size entry. The others give once, few or many, or a class for an expanded clone.

d_gene: NA
abundance: NA
v_gene: TRBV18
j_gene: TRBJ2-5
CDR3aa: CASSARQETQYF
CDR3nt: TGTGCCAGCTCAGCTAGGCAAGAGACCCAGTACTTC

d_gene: NA
abundance: NA
v_gene: TRBV7-9
j_gene: TRBJ1-1
CDR3aa: CASSNSEGAFF
CDR3nt: TGTGCCAGCAGCAACTCCGAGGGGGCTTTCTTT

d_gene: NA
abundance: NA
v_gene: TRBV3-1
j_gene: TRBJ2-7
CDR3aa: CASSPFRFPSSYEQYF
CDR3nt: TGTGCCAGCAGCCCGTTTAGGTTCCCCAGCTCCTACGAGCAGTACTTC

d_gene: NA
abundance: few
v_gene: TRBV3-1
j_gene: TRBJ2-3
CDR3aa: CASSQGLPADTQYF
CDR3nt: TGTGCCAGCAGCCAAGGCCTCCCGGCAGATACGCAGTATTTT

d_gene: TRBD2
abundance: NA
v_gene: TRBV6-5
j_gene: TRBJ2-5
CDR3aa: CASSYLDSGGAQTQYF
CDR3nt: TGTGCCAGCAGTTACCTTGATAGCGGGGGGGCTCAGACCCAGTACTTC

d_gene: TRBD2
abundance: NA
v_gene: TRBV2
j_gene: TRBJ2-1
CDR3aa: CASRGTSGRVYEQFF
CDR3nt: TGTGCCAGCAGGGGAACTAGCGGGAGGGTCTATGAGCAGTTCTTC

d_gene: NA
abundance: NA
v_gene: TRBV5-1
j_gene: TRBJ2-5
CDR3aa: CASNWRSETEETQYF
CDR3nt: TGCGCCAGCAACTGGAGGTCGGAAACGGAAGAGACCCAGTACTTC

d_gene: TRBD1
abundance: NA
v_gene: TRBV7-9
j_gene: TRBJ2-7
CDR3aa: CASSFTWGDRDAYEQYF
CDR3nt: TGTGCCAGCAGCTTTACATGGGGGGACAGGGACGCCTACGAGCAGTACTTC

d_gene: NA
abundance: NA
v_gene: TRBV5-1
j_gene: TRBJ2-2
CDR3aa: CASSLTGGDYTGELFF
CDR3nt: TGCGCCAGCAGCTTAACGGGGGGCGATTACACCGGGGAGCTGTTTTTT

d_gene: NA
abundance: NA
v_gene: TRBV20-1
j_gene: TRBJ2-3
CDR3aa: CSARQGDTSTDTQYF
CDR3nt: TGCAGTGCTAGACAAGGCGACACTAGCACAGATACGCAGTATTTT

d_gene: NA
abundance: NA
v_gene: TRBV4-1
j_gene: TRBJ2-7
CDR3aa: CASSQGARTDYEQYF
CDR3nt: TGCGCCAGCAGCCAAGGCGCTAGGACAGATTACGAGCAGTACTTC

d_gene: NA
abundance: NA
v_gene: TRBV20-1
j_gene: TRBJ2-7
CDR3aa: CSAGEGPEQYF
CDR3nt: TGCAGTGCAGGAGAGGGTCCCGAGCAGTACTTC

d_gene: TRBD2
abundance: NA
v_gene: TRBV7-9
j_gene: TRBJ2-1
CDR3aa: CASSPPIRTSGYNEQFF
CDR3nt: TGTGCCAGCAGCCCACCCATTCGGACTAGCGGTTACAATGAGCAGTTCTTC

d_gene: TRBD1
abundance: once
v_gene: TRBV10-3
j_gene: TRBJ2-3
CDR3aa: CATEADRGADTQYF
CDR3nt: TGTGCCACCGAGGCGGACAGGGGGGCAGATACGCAGTATTTT

d_gene: TRBD1
abundance: NA
v_gene: TRBV4-3
j_gene: TRBJ2-1
CDR3aa: CASSQGGDRVHEQFF
CDR3nt: TGCGCCAGCAGCCAAGGCGGGGACAGGGTACATGAGCAGTTCTTC

d_gene: NA
abundance: few
v_gene: TRBV18
j_gene: TRBJ2-2
CDR3aa: CASSPLAGAGELFF
CDR3nt: TGTGCCAGCTCACCCCTAGCAGGAGCCGGGGAGCTGTTTTTT

d_gene: TRBD1
abundance: few
v_gene: TRBV20-1
j_gene: TRBJ1-5
CDR3aa: CSARSRGVLGPQHF
CDR3nt: TGCAGTGCTAGAAGCAGGGGGGTCTTAGGGCCCCAGCATTTT

d_gene: NA
abundance: NA
v_gene: TRBV7-2
j_gene: TRBJ2-5
CDR3aa: CTSSLGLPSQETQYF
CDR3nt: TGTACCAGCAGCTTGGGACTCCCTAGCCAAGAGACCCAGTACTTC

d_gene: NA
abundance: once
v_gene: TRBV20-1
j_gene: TRBJ2-3
CDR3aa: CSARVLGGSTDTQYF
CDR3nt: TGCAGTGCTAGAGTCCTTGGCGGAAGCACAGATACGCAGTATTTT

d_gene: TRBD2
abundance: NA
v_gene: TRBV28
j_gene: TRBJ2-7
CDR3aa: CASSLGVGREGLKSYNEQYF
CDR3nt: TGTGCCAGCAGTTTGGGTGTGGGGCGGGAGGGCCTAAAATCCTACAATGAGCAGTACTTC

d_gene: TRBD2
abundance: few
v_gene: TRBV10-3
j_gene: TRBJ2-2
CDR3aa: CAISPGTTNTGELFF
CDR3nt: TGTGCCATCAGCCCCGGGACTACCAACACCGGGGAGCTGTTTTTT

d_gene: TRBD1
abundance: few
v_gene: TRBV5-1
j_gene: TRBJ2-5
CDR3aa: CASVTTGTGVETQYF
CDR3nt: TGCGCCAGCGTTACAACCGGGACAGGCGTAGAGACCCAGTACTTC

d_gene: TRBD2
abundance: NA
v_gene: TRBV7-2
j_gene: TRBJ2-3
CDR3aa: CASSLVAGGSDTQYF
CDR3nt: TGTGCCAGCAGCTTAGTGGCGGGAGGATCAGATACGCAGTATTTT

d_gene: NA
abundance: NA
v_gene: TRBV28
j_gene: TRBJ2-7
CDR3aa: CASTSRSLYEQYF
CDR3nt: TGTGCCAGCACAAGCAGGAGCCTCTACGAGCAGTACTTC

d_gene: TRBD1
abundance: once
v_gene: TRBV10-3
j_gene: TRBJ1-2
CDR3aa: CAISESIRTGYGYTF
CDR3nt: TGTGCCATCAGTGAGTCTATTAGGACAGGATATGGCTACACCTTC

d_gene: NA
abundance: few
v_gene: TRBV7-2
j_gene: TRBJ2-5
CDR3aa: CASSRGGSGVQETQYF
CDR3nt: TGTGCCAGCAGCCGCGGAGGTAGCGGAGTTCAAGAGACCCAGTACTTC

d_gene: TRBD2
abundance: few
v_gene: TRBV7-8
j_gene: TRBJ2-5
CDR3aa: CASSPRRLAATEQYF
CDR3nt: TGTGCCAGCAGCCCGAGGAGACTAGCGGCGACGGAGCAGTACTTC

d_gene: TRBD2
abundance: NA
v_gene: TRBV9
j_gene: TRBJ2-3
CDR3aa: CASSAPPGLDTDTQYF
CDR3nt: TGTGCCAGCAGCGCCCCCCCGGGACTAGACACAGATACGCAGTATTTT

d_gene: NA
abundance: NA
v_gene: TRBV11-2
j_gene: TRBJ1-2
CDR3aa: CASSPTGTAANYGYTF
CDR3nt: TGTGCCAGCAGCCCCACCGGGACGGCGGCTAACTATGGCTACACCTTC

d_gene: NA
abundance: NA
v_gene: TRBV29-1
j_gene: TRBJ2-5
CDR3aa: CSVENRGQETQYF
CDR3nt: TGCAGCGTTGAAAATCGGGGGCAAGAGACCCAGTACTTC

d_gene: NA
abundance: once
v_gene: TRBV7-3
j_gene: TRBJ1-1
CDR3aa: CASSNGGSTEAFF
CDR3nt: TGTGCCAGCAGCAACGGCGGGAGCACTGAAGCTTTCTTT

d_gene: NA
abundance: many
v_gene: TRBV7-2
j_gene: TRBJ1-2
CDR3aa: CASSLAGSGGYTF
CDR3nt: TGTGCCAGCAGCTTAGCAGGGTCCGGCGGCTACACCTTC

d_gene: NA
abundance: few
v_gene: TRBV21-1
j_gene: TRBJ2-1
CDR3aa: CASSKAEASEQFF
CDR3nt: TGTGCCAGCAGCAAAGCTGAGGCTAGCGAGCAGTTCTTC

d_gene: NA
abundance: NA
v_gene: TRBV28
j_gene: TRBJ1-4
CDR3aa: CASSLAGTGGKLFF
CDR3nt: TGTGCCAGCAGTCTCGCCGGGACCGGAGGAAAACTGTTTTTT

d_gene: NA
abundance: NA
v_gene: TRBV20-1
j_gene: TRBJ2-7
CDR3aa: CSARDNRGGDEQYF
CDR3nt: TGCAGTGCTAGAGACAACAGGGGAGGAGACGAGCAGTACTTC

d_gene: TRBD1
abundance: NA
v_gene: TRBV12-3/TRBV12-4
j_gene: TRBJ1-1
CDR3aa: CASSLAPGQGTAEAFF
CDR3nt: TGTGCCAGCAGTTTAGCCCCCGGACAGGGGACCGCTGAAGCTTTCTTT

d_gene: NA
abundance: NA
v_gene: TRBV20-1
j_gene: TRBJ1-2
CDR3aa: CSAVPGTYYGYTF
CDR3nt: TGCAGTGCTGTGCCCGGGACCTACTATGGCTACACCTTC

d_gene: NA
abundance: NA
v_gene: TRBV12-3/TRBV12-4
j_gene: TRBJ2-7
CDR3aa: CASSLTTEEQYF
CDR3nt: TGTGCCAGCAGTTTAACCACCGAAGAGCAGTACTTC

d_gene: NA
abundance: NA
v_gene: TRBV28
j_gene: TRBJ2-5
CDR3aa: CASMGGIQETQYF
CDR3nt: TGTGCCAGTATGGGGGGCATCCAAGAGACCCAGTACTTC

d_gene: NA
abundance: once
v_gene: TRBV28
j_gene: TRBJ2-7
CDR3aa: CASNPGSPTYEQYF
CDR3nt: TGTGCCAGCAACCCAGGGTCCCCAACCTACGAGCAGTACTTC

d_gene: TRBD2
abundance: few
v_gene: TRBV28
j_gene: TRBJ2-7
CDR3aa: CASLKRENSYEQYF
CDR3nt: TGTGCCAGCCTAAAGCGGGAGAACTCCTACGAGCAGTACTTC

d_gene: NA
abundance: NA
v_gene: TRBV20-1
j_gene: TRBJ2-7
CDR3aa: CSARVPTGFYEQYF
CDR3nt: TGCAGTGCTAGAGTTCCAACAGGATTCTACGAGCAGTACTTC

d_gene: NA
abundance: NA
v_gene: TRBV4-2
j_gene: TRBJ2-7
CDR3aa: CASSQNPLGPGEQYF
CDR3nt: TGTGCCAGCAGCCAAAACCCCCTGGGCCCTGGGGAGCAGTACTTC

d_gene: TRBD2
abundance: NA
v_gene: TRBV4-1
j_gene: TRBJ2-3
CDR3aa: CASSQVFPSGDTQYF
CDR3nt: TGCGCCAGCAGCCAAGTTTTTCCTAGCGGAGATACGCAGTATTTT

d_gene: NA
abundance: few
v_gene: TRBV5-1
j_gene: TRBJ2-1
CDR3aa: CASSFSRSRNNEQFF
CDR3nt: TGCGCCAGCAGCTTCAGCCGATCCAGGAACAATGAGCAGTTCTTC

d_gene: NA
abundance: NA
v_gene: TRBV6-2/TRBV6-3
j_gene: TRBJ2-7
CDR3aa: CASGADFYEQYF
CDR3nt: TGTGCCAGCGGGGCAGACTTCTACGAGCAGTACTTC

d_gene: TRBD2
abundance: once
v_gene: TRBV20-1
j_gene: TRBJ2-5
CDR3aa: CSARDWTSGVKETQYF
CDR3nt: TGCAGTGCTAGAGACTGGACTAGCGGGGTCAAGGAGACCCAGTACTTC

d_gene: NA
abundance: NA
v_gene: TRBV5-6
j_gene: TRBJ1-1
CDR3aa: CASSGFGGLPFEAFF
CDR3nt: TGTGCCAGCAGCGGGTTTGGAGGCCTCCCCTTTGAAGCTTTCTTT

d_gene: TRBD1
abundance: NA
v_gene: TRBV10-3
j_gene: TRBJ1-3
CDR3aa: CAIITGTAGNTIYF
CDR3nt: TGTGCCATCATTACCGGGACAGCCGGAAACACCATATATTTT

d_gene: TRBD2
abundance: NA
v_gene: TRBV9
j_gene: TRBJ2-4
CDR3aa: CASSPLAGGRVSGNIQYF
CDR3nt: TGTGCCAGCAGCCCACTAGCGGGGGGGCGAGTGAGTGGAAACATTCAGTACTTC

d_gene: NA
abundance: NA
v_gene: TRBV12-3/TRBV12-4
j_gene: TRBJ1-5
CDR3aa: CASSFHRGLSNQPQHF
CDR3nt: TGTGCCAGCAGTTTCCACCGGGGACTAAGCAATCAGCCCCAGCATTTT

d_gene: NA
abundance: NA
v_gene: TRBV20-1
j_gene: TRBJ1-6
CDR3aa: CSAAPLGGRAGNSPLHF
CDR3nt: TGCAGTGCCGCTCCCCTGGGGGGCAGGGCAGGCAATTCACCCCTCCACTTT

d_gene: NA
abundance: few
v_gene: TRBV24-1
j_gene: TRBJ1-5
CDR3aa: CATSDSDRLNQPQHF
CDR3nt: TGTGCCACCAGTGATTCGGACAGATTGAATCAGCCCCAGCATTTT

d_gene: NA
abundance: NA
v_gene: TRBV7-2
j_gene: TRBJ1-1
CDR3aa: CASSPGHTNTEAFF
CDR3nt: TGTGCCAGCAGCCCAGGGCATACGAACACTGAAGCTTTCTTT

d_gene: NA
abundance: few
v_gene: TRBV21-1
j_gene: TRBJ1-6
CDR3aa: CASSTHRGLGSPLHF
CDR3nt: TGTGCCAGCAGCACCCACAGGGGGCTCGGTTCACCCCTCCACTTT

d_gene: NA
abundance: NA
v_gene: TRBV6-4
j_gene: TRBJ2-1
CDR3aa: CASSVWLYNEQFF
CDR3nt: TGTGCCAGCAGTGTATGGCTATACAATGAGCAGTTCTTC

d_gene: NA
abundance: few
v_gene: TRBV12-3/TRBV12-4
j_gene: TRBJ2-5
CDR3aa: CASSFSQTGRETQYF
CDR3nt: TGTGCCAGCAGTTTCTCCCAAACAGGGAGAGAGACCCAGTACTTC

d_gene: TRBD2
abundance: NA
v_gene: TRBV28
j_gene: TRBJ2-1
CDR3aa: CASSSLAGGSYNEQFF
CDR3nt: TGTGCCAGCAGTTCCTTGGCGGGGGGGTCCTACAATGAGCAGTTCTTC

d_gene: NA
abundance: few
v_gene: TRBV7-8
j_gene: TRBJ1-5
CDR3aa: CASSAKTGAPISNQPQHF
CDR3nt: TGTGCCAGCAGCGCAAAGACAGGCGCACCTATTAGCAATCAGCCCCAGCATTTT